The entry below gives a single TCR beta chain sequence along with its context. Which antigen it targets is not known. No base quality information exists; no much larger clone differs at one position. The data originate from a study of CD8 T cells in ankylosing spondylitis (dated by TCRdb to between 2016 and 2019). For context, the study as a whole: The study profiled T cell receptor beta repertoires in healthy donors and ankylosing spondylitis patients to find disease-linked TCR variants. Peripheral blood was sampled, and synovial fluid was also collected from ankylosing spondylitis patients. The full study cohort was made up of about 25 ankylosing spondylitis patients and roughly 98 healthy donors.

Paper-wide results and their limitations: A TCR beta motif of several highly homologous amino acid variants appeared characteristic of blood from ankylosing spondylitis patients. Some of the motif variants had been reported before in the synovial fluid and blood of reactive arthritis patients, a finding that suggests common disease-initiation mechanisms. The disease-linked clones had a CD8+ phenotype and were found at relatively low frequencies in peripheral blood. According to the report, matched synovial fluid samples from ankylosing spondylitis patients were significantly enriched for the disease-linked clones.

Sequencing was performed on an Illumina HiSeq 2500. TCR beta libraries were prepared by quantitative 5'-RACE with molecular barcodes. On the study's bioinformatics: A new computational method, built on a probabilistic model of VDJ rearrangement, was used to identify disease-linked TCR variants. The public reads were quality trimmed at Q25 with fastp and then assembled into clones with MiXCR by TCRdb, keeping productive beta chains. For every CDR3 protein sequence, its rows merge into one entry that carries the most common genes and DNA. TCRdb's processing, not the study's, gives the V and J calls here. The sample has about 220,000 distinct CDR3 sequences on record, approximately 7.3% of them singletons. The ten largest clones take up about 14% of the sample. The specimen was blood, either unsorted or a sorted T cell fraction (not recorded which). The clonotype originates from a male donor with ankylosing spondylitis.

The CDR3 region reads CATFTREKLFF. The nucleotides read TGTGCCACCTTTACCCGTGAAAAACTGTTTTTT. The chain employs TRBV2 and TRBJ1-4; the D gene identity is not certain. CDR1 and CDR2 are drawn from the germline V gene: SNHLY, FYNNEI. V is cut by 10 bases and J by 7 bases, and the space between the germline ends is 10 bases. The CDR3 covers 11 residues, taking in both the cysteine and the phenylalanine. The kept DNA is CDR3 alone, 33 bases in frame from the first base.